The 23 T cell receptor beta chains below come from one sample, sequenced in a study of blood T cell repertoires in COVID-19. TCRdb keeps only in-frame clones here, not all; method: immunoSEQ multiplex PCR. The sample carries around 150,000 clones, roughly 80% recorded once. Specimen: peripheral blood. The receptors derive from a man aged 50 or older with active or convalescent COVID-19.

This clone was recorded only once. The chain carries TRBV27 and TRBJ1-6, with a tentative D call TRBD1 (5 bases). Between the trimmed V and J ends, which lost 6 bases and 0 bases, there was a span of 9 bases. This CDR3 is 15 amino acids long. Germline V gives CDR1 MNHEY, CDR2 SMNVEV (reference sequence). The CDR3 DNA is TGTGCCAGCAGCAGGGTGAGCTCCTATAATTCACCCCTCCACTTT. This codes for CASSRVSSYNSPLHF.

The chain couples TRBV4-2 to TRBJ2-3; 9 bases agree with TRBD2. Per germline, CDR1 LGHNA and CDR2 YNFKEQ. The CDR3 contains 17 residues. With V trimmed by 0 bases and J by 3 bases, 7 bases remained unmatched. CDR3 sequence: CASSQELAGRGTDTQYF. CDR3 DNA: TGTGCCAGCAGCCAAGAACTAGCGGGCCGAGGGACAGATACGCAGTATTTT.

The chain links TRBV9 to TRBJ2-7, with 13 nucleotides matching TRBD2. This CDR3 has 19 residues. V lost 3 bases to trimming and J lost 6 bases; unmatched junction nucleotides: 18. Per germline, CDR1 SGDLS and CDR2 YYNGEE. This chain's CDR3 is CASSASGTSGELVRGEQYF. CDR3 nucleotides: TGTGCCAGCAGCGCCTCCGGGACTAGCGGGGAGTTGGTAAGGGGCGAGCAGTACTTC.

The genes are TRBV11-2 and TRBJ1-1; a possible D gene is TRBD1 (5 bases). The CDR3 sequence is 14 residues long. Germline values: CDR1 SGHAT, CDR2 FQNNGV. The V end was cut by 7 bases, the J end by 5 bases, with 17 bases between. CDR3 nucleotides: TGTGCCAGCAACCCACAGGTTTATGGAACTGAAGCTTTCTTT. Translation: CASNPQVYGTEAFF.

The chain carries TRBV7-9 and TRBJ2-2; TRBD2 aligns across 8 bases. The CDR3 contains 18 residues. J gave up 5 bases and V 3 bases, and 14 bases lay outside the gene matches. CDR1 and CDR2 from the germline V gene are SEHNR and FQNEAQ (reference sequence). The CDR3 sequence is CASSFAGGGLRGTGELFF. The CDR3 DNA reads as TGTGCCAGCAGCTTCGCCGGCGGGGGGCTGCGGGGGACCGGGGAGCTGTTTTTT.

The rearrangement links TRBV4-1 to TRBJ2-3, with D perhaps matching TRBD1 (6 bases). Trimming removed 0 bases at V and 4 bases at J, with 11 bases between. Germline V gene lookup returns CDR1 MGHRA and CDR2 YSYEKL. The CDR3 length is 15 residues. The DNA of the CDR3 is TGCGCCAGCAGCCAAGACAGGGGATTCTCAGATACGCAGTATTTT. This translates into CASSQDRGFSDTQYF.

This clone has a single count. Other DNA sequences from this sample encode an identical CDR3 as well. The chain is built from TRBV6-6 and TRBJ1-1, with D perhaps TRBD1 (6 bases). The CDR3 contains 13 residues. Trimming pared 0 bases from V and 4 bases from J, leaving 6 bases between. Germline V gene lookup returns CDR1 MNHNY and CDR2 SVGAGI (reference sequence). For the CDR3, the DNA is TGTGCCAGCAGTTACTCAGGGGGCACTGAAGCTTTCTTT. This encodes CASSYSGGTEAFF.

The rearrangement joins TRBV6-1 to TRBJ2-3, with 8 bases lining up with TRBD2. Germline V CDR1 and CDR2: MNHNS, SASEGT. The CDR3 totals 14 residues. The J segment lost 6 bases and the V segment lost 3 bases, leaving 5 bases of the junction unmatched. This CDR3 reads CASSEGLVADTQYF. The CDR3 region has the DNA TGTGCCAGCAGTGAGGGACTAGTGGCCGATACGCAGTATTTT.

The V call is TRBV11-3, the J call TRBJ2-2; 9 bases are shared with TRBD2. With V trimmed by 1 base and J by 1 base, 1 base remained unmatched. Per germline, CDR1 SGHNT and CDR2 YENEEA. This CDR3 has 16 residues. The chain's CDR3 is CASSLGLAENTGELFF. CDR3 nucleotides: TGTGCCAGCAGCTTAGGACTAGCGGAGAACACCGGGGAGCTGTTTTTT. Filled out from reference TRBV11-3 and TRBJ2-2, the complete variable domain reads EAGVVQSPRYKIIEKKQPVAFWCNPISGHNTLYWYLQNLGQGPELLIRYENEEAVDDSQLPKDRFSAERLKGVDSTLKIQPAELGDSAVYLCASSLGLAENTGELFFGEGSRLTVL.

The rearrangement joins TRBV18 to TRBJ2-3; D is possibly TRBD2 (5 bases). The CDR3 is 15 residues long. The germline CDR1 and CDR2 sequences are KGHSH and LQKENI. V lost 6 bases, J lost 2 bases, and 15 bases lay in between. The CDR3 sequence: CASSPRSAYTDTQYF. The CDR3 DNA sequence: TGTGCCAGCTCGCCTCGTAGCGCATACACAGATACGCAGTATTTT.

This rearrangement joins TRBV21-1 to TRBJ2-7; TRBD1, the table's D call, lacks a check against the DNA. TRBV21-1 is described as a pseudogene. This CDR3 has 13 residues. The CDR3 spells CASRDRFSYEQYF. The CDR3 DNA reads TGTGCCAGCAGAGACAGATTCTCCTACGAGCAGTACTTC.

This clone occurred once. The rearrangement uses TRBV25-1 and TRBJ2-4, with 9 bases that match TRBD2. Germline-derived CDR1 and CDR2 are MGHDK and SYGVNS. J gave up 5 bases and V 3 bases, and 5 bases lay outside the gene matches. The CDR3 has 15 amino acids. The CDR3 bases are TGTGCCAGCAGTGAGTATAGCGGGAGACAAAACATTCAGTACTTC. Translation gives CASSEYSGRQNIQYF.

The CDR3 DNA reads TGTGCCAGCAGTACTCTAGGGACAGGGGAAGACAATGAGCAGTTCTTC. This translates into CASSTLGTGEDNEQFF. The chain joins TRBV25-1 to TRBJ2-1, with 10 nucleotides matching TRBD1. V lost 5 bases and J lost 5; bases outside the gene matches: 9. The CDR3 totals 16 residues. The V gene's germline CDR1 is MGHDK and CDR2 SYGVNS.

The V call is TRBV12-3 or TRBV12-4, the J call TRBJ1-2, with D uncertain. The CDR3 runs 13 residues. V was pared by 7 bases and J by 5 bases, with 14 bases between. This chain's CDR3 is CASTPPGYYGYTF. For the CDR3, the DNA is TGTGCCAGCACCCCTCCGGGGTATTATGGCTACACCTTC.

This clone came up many times. The rearrangement links TRBV27 to TRBJ2-3, with TRBD2 matching over 9 bases. With V trimmed by 5 bases and J by 2 bases, 5 bases remained unmatched. The CDR3 has 15 residues. CDR1 and CDR2 from the germline V gene are MNHEY and SMNVEV (reference sequence). The CDR3 sequence is CASSRRLAVTDTQYF. DNA of the CDR3: TGTGCCAGCAGTCGGAGACTAGCGGTCACAGATACGCAGTATTTT.

V is TRBV9 and J is TRBJ2-5, with TRBD2 matching 7 bases. CDR1 is SGDLS, CDR2 YYNGEE, per germline. The CDR3 length is 17 residues. The ends lost 0 bases at V and 0 bases at J; junction bases unmatched: 8. The CDR3 DNA reads as TGTGCCAGCAGCGTAGAAACGGCTAGCGGAGACCAAGAGACCCAGTACTTC. Amino acid sequence: CASSVETASGDQETQYF.

The chain is built from TRBV19 and TRBJ2-2, with TRBD2 matching over 8 bases. The CDR3 extends over 16 amino acids. V gave up 5 bases and J gave up 4 bases; unmatched junction bases: 9. In germline, CDR1 is LNHDA, CDR2 SQIVND (reference sequence). CDR3 region: CASSPRGTRATGELFF. CDR3 coding DNA: TGTGCCAGTAGTCCCCGCGGGACTAGAGCCACCGGGGAGCTGTTTTTT.

The chain is built from TRBV3-1 (or the pseudogene TRBV3-2) and TRBJ2-1; 14 nucleotides match TRBD2. V trimming: 5 bases; J trimming: 6 bases; junction bases outside the gene matches: 9. This CDR3 has 17 residues. The V gene's germline CDR1 is LGHDT and CDR2 YNNKEL (reference sequence). As DNA, the CDR3 is TGTGCCAGCAGCGAGGGACTAGCGGGAGTAGGGGGCAATGAGCAGTTCTTC. This encodes CASSEGLAGVGGNEQFF.

This sequence joins TRBV7-9 and TRBJ2-2; the D gene is possibly TRBD2 (6 bases). Germline V gives CDR1 SEHNR, CDR2 FQNEAQ (reference sequence). Trimming removed 2 bases at V and 2 bases at J, with 12 bases between. The CDR3 loop spans 16 amino acids. The CDR3 DNA sequence: TGTGCCAGCAGCTTAATTCCGACTAGAAACACCGGGGAGCTGTTTTTT. It is translated as CASSLIPTRNTGELFF. Based on the CDR3 plus reference TRBV7-9 and TRBJ2-2, the full variable domain is DTGVSQNPRHKITKRGQNVTFRCDPISEHNRLYWYRQTLGQGPEFLTYFQNEAQLEKSRLLSDRFSAERPKGSFSTLEIQRTEQGDSAMYLCASSLIPTRNTGELFFGEGSRLTVL.

The chain joins TRBV27 to TRBJ1-6; maybe TRBD1 (6 bases). The V end was cut by 4 bases, the J end by 6 bases, with 13 bases between. Germline V gene lookup returns CDR1 MNHEY and CDR2 SMNVEV (reference sequence). This CDR3 spans 15 amino acids. The CDR3 is CASSSWGQRNSPLHF. For the CDR3, the DNA is TGTGCCAGCAGTTCCTGGGGGCAGCGTAATTCACCCCTCCACTTT.

The rearrangement uses TRBV6-5 and TRBJ2-7, with 12 bases identical to TRBD1. In germline, CDR1 is MNHEY, CDR2 SVGAGI. The ends lost 5 bases at V and 6 bases at J; junction bases unmatched: 5. CDR3 size: 14 residues. The CDR3 is CASSRDRGLSEQYF. DNA of the CDR3: TGTGCCAGCAGTCGGGACAGGGGGCTCTCCGAGCAGTACTTC.

This chain uses TRBV28 with TRBJ1-5; no firm D call. V lost 6 bases and J 0 bases, leaving 12 bases between the germline ends. CDR1 and CDR2 from the germline V gene are MDHEN and SYDVKM. This CDR3 is built from 15 residues. The CDR3 nucleotides are TGTGCCAGCAGACCCGTGGCATATAGCAATCAGCCCCAGCATTTT. Translation: CASRPVAYSNQPQHF.

This clone was seen a few times. The chain employs TRBV19 and TRBJ2-1; D unclear. Germline V gives CDR1 LNHDA, CDR2 SQIVND (reference sequence). This CDR3 is built from 15 residues. V was shortened by 5 bases and J by 0 bases, with 11 bases between the two germline ends. CDR3 region: CASSPDLGSYNEQFF. As DNA, the CDR3 is TGTGCCAGTAGTCCAGACTTGGGCTCCTACAATGAGCAGTTCTTC.